What follows are 16 T cell receptor beta chains derived from one specimen sequenced in a study of shared clonotypes between healthy human individuals. Clones were read by immunoSEQ multiplex PCR, and TCRdb kept only the in-frame ones, dropping some. The repertoire has about 2,500,000 clones, around nine tenths of them found once; the top ten carry around 0.14%. Material for sequencing was naive CD4+ T cells sorted from blood. Subset: CD45RA+ positively selected. These receptors originate from a young man in good health.

The chain couples TRBV2 to TRBJ2-7, with 7 positions matching TRBD1. The V segment lost 3 bases and the J segment 7 bases; nucleotides outside the gene matches: 9. This CDR3 contains 14 residues. Per germline, CDR1 SNHLY and CDR2 FYNNEI. As DNA, the CDR3 is TGTGCCAGCAGTGACAGACCGGGCAGGGGGGAGCAGTACTTC. The encoded protein is CASSDRPGRGEQYF.

The rearrangement joins TRBV7-9 to TRBJ1-2; D may be TRBD1 (6 bases). The germline V gene has CDR1 SEHNR and CDR2 FQNEAQ (reference sequence). The length of the CDR3 is 15 residues. V lost 3 bases and J 3 bases, leaving 14 bases between the germline ends. This chain's CDR3 is CASSFPTGGDYGYTF. In DNA, the CDR3 is TGTGCCAGCAGCTTTCCGACAGGAGGTGACTATGGCTACACCTTC.

The gene calls are TRBV15 and TRBJ2-7, with TRBD1 matching over 7 bases. Per germline, CDR1 LNHNV and CDR2 YYDKDF (reference sequence). Trimming at V came to 3 bases and at J to 4 bases, leaving 15 bases not matched to a gene. The CDR3 is made up of 17 amino acids. The CDR3 DNA follows: TGTGCCACCAGCAGCCCAGGGGGTCCTTCTGGCCTTTACGAGCAGTACTTC. Protein: CATSSPGGPSGLYEQYF.

In its sample, this clone was seen once. Other DNA sequences in the sample encode the same CDR3. The rearrangement links TRBV6-5 to TRBJ1-2; D uncertain. Trimming cost V 2 bases and J 4 bases, with 2 bases left between them. CDR3 length: 11 residues. CDR1 is MNHEY and CDR2 is SVGAGI in the germline V gene. The CDR3 DNA sequence: TGTGCCAGCAGTTACAGCTATGGCTACACCTTC. Its translation: CASSYSYGYTF.

V is TRBV21-1 and J is TRBJ1-3; the D segment call TRBD1 is taken from the table without a DNA check. TRBV21-1 is flagged as a pseudogene. The CDR3 runs 20 residues. The CDR3 sequence: CASSTKRGDTTGLSGNTIYF. CDR3 bases: TGTGCCAGCAGCACGAAGAGAGGGGACACAACCGGCCTCTCTGGAAACACCATATATTTT.

V usage is TRBV4-3 and J usage is TRBJ2-7; 7 bases align to TRBD1. The junction had 4 bases not matched to a gene; V was cut back by 1 base and J by 1 base. Germline V gives CDR1 LGHNA, CDR2 YSLEER. This CDR3 contains 15 residues. This CDR3 is CASSQGLQGSYEQYF. The CDR3, as DNA: TGCGCCAGCAGCCAAGGGCTACAGGGGTCCTACGAGCAGTACTTC.

This clone was counted once. This chain uses TRBV6-1 with TRBJ1-6; no firm D call. Germline V CDR1 and CDR2: MNHNS, SASEGT. V lost 3 bases and J 5 bases, leaving 11 bases between the germline ends. The CDR3 has 15 residues. CDR3: CASSEDLGNNSPLHF. The CDR3 DNA sequence: TGTGCCAGCAGTGAGGACCTAGGGAATAATTCACCCCTCCACTTT.

Details on this clone: The sample has other DNA sequences that encode this CDR3 too. The rearrangement joins TRBV2 to TRBJ2-4, with 10 positions matching TRBD1. V was pared by 6 bases and J by 8 bases, with 4 bases of the junction left unmatched. The germline gives CDR1 SNHLY, CDR2 FYNNEI. This CDR3 contains 13 residues. The CDR3 DNA follows: TGTGCCAGCAGCCGGGACAGGGGCGACATTCAGTACTTC. This codes for CASSRDRGDIQYF.

The chain has TRBV6-1 and TRBJ2-3, with no clear D. The V gene lost 6 bases and the J gene lost 5 bases, with 6 bases spanning the gap. This CDR3 has 11 amino acids. CDR1 and CDR2 (germline): MNHNS, SASEGT. CDR3 nucleotide sequence: TGTGCCAGCAGCGCGGAAGATACGCAGTATTTT. This sequence encodes CASSAEDTQYF.

As to this clone: The same CDR3 can be traced to other DNA sequences in this sample. The rearrangement links TRBV18 to TRBJ2-3; no clear D. With 4 bases removed from V and 1 base from J, the gap between germline ends came to 9 bases. The CDR3 has 14 residues. The germline V gene has CDR1 KGHSH and CDR2 LQKENI. As DNA, the CDR3 is TGTGCCAGCTCACTCCTTGCAGGCACAGATACGCAGTATTTT. Protein: CASSLLAGTDTQYF.

The V gene is TRBV10-2, the J gene TRBJ2-3; D may match TRBD1 or TRBD2 (5 bases each). CDR1 and CDR2 (germline): WSHSY, SAAADI. Trimming took off 6 bases at V and 3 bases at J, with 10 bases between the two ends. The length of the CDR3 is 13 residues. CDR3 nucleotide sequence: TGCGCCAGCAGGAGGGGAAGAACAGATACGCAGTATTTT. Translation gives CASRRGRTDTQYF.

The gene calls are TRBV15 and TRBJ2-2, with no clear D. Looked up from germline, CDR1 is LNHNV and CDR2 is YYDKDF (reference sequence). The ends were cut back, 3 bases at V and 1 base at J, with 12 bases in the middle. The CDR3 extends over 16 amino acids. CDR3 sequence: CATSRWGAVNTGELFF. Here the CDR3 DNA reads TGTGCCACCAGCAGGTGGGGTGCCGTGAACACCGGGGAGCTGTTTTTT.

The V gene is TRBV5-4, the J gene TRBJ2-1; D is ambiguous. The germline V and J ends were trimmed by 3 bases and 2 bases, with 6 bases remaining between them. CDR3 size: 13 residues. CDR1 and CDR2 from the germline V gene are SGHNT and YYREEE (reference sequence). The CDR3 coding sequence is TGTGCCAGCAGCTACCGGGCCTACAATGAGCAGTTCTTC. Its translation: CASSYRAYNEQFF.

The chain joins TRBV10-3 to TRBJ2-7; TRBD2 matches 12 bases. CDR1 ENHRY and CDR2 SYGVKD come from the germline V gene. With V trimmed by 6 bases and J by 3 bases, 9 bases remained unmatched. This CDR3 is built from 16 residues. The CDR3, as DNA: TGTGCCATCAGACCTAGCGGGGGGGCCCTTGTCTACGAGCAGTACTTC. It translates to CAIRPSGGALVYEQYF.

V and J are TRBV7-8 and TRBJ2-7, with 8 nucleotides matching TRBD1. Trimming took 2 bases from V and 0 from J; bases not matched to a gene: 9. This CDR3 spans 17 amino acids. The germline CDR1 and CDR2 sequences are SGHVS and FQNEAQ. The CDR3 region has the DNA TGTGCCAGCAGCTTATGGGGACAGGAACGGAGCTCCTACGAGCAGTACTTC. It specifies CASSLWGQERSSYEQYF.

The V and J genes are TRBV5-1 and TRBJ2-3, with TRBD2 identical over 7 bases. After removal of 0 bases from V and 1 base from J, the junction contained 5 bases not matched to a gene. The CDR3 extends over 16 amino acids. Per the germline V gene, CDR1 is SGHRS and CDR2 is YFSETQ. For the CDR3, the DNA is TGCGCCAGCAGCTTGGTATTGAGCGGGGGCACAGATACGCAGTATTTT. Its protein is CASSLVLSGGTDTQYF. The full variable domain, rest sourced from reference TRBV5-1 and TRBJ2-3, is KAGVTQTPRYLIKTRGQQVTLSCSPISGHRSVSWYQQTPGQGLQFLFEYFSETQRNKGNFPGRFSGRQFSNSRSEMNVSTLELGDSALYLCASSLVLSGGTDTQYFGPGTRLTVL.